Below, 20 T cell receptor beta chains from the same sample are listed, as sequenced in a study of CD8 T cells in ankylosing spondylitis. Their specific antigens are unknown. TCRdb processed the 5' RACE reads anew with MiXCR; each CDR3 protein has one entry. The sample comprises around 130,000 distinct CDR3 sequences, 17% of which are singletons, and roughly a third rests with the top ten. Findings and caveats of the study: There was a TCR beta motif, made of several highly homologous variants, that appeared characteristic of ankylosing spondylitis blood.

Material: blood, either unsorted or a sorted T cell fraction (not recorded which). These receptor sequences come from a male donor with ankylosing spondylitis.

This sequence joins TRBV10-2 and TRBJ2-5; 7 nucleotides match TRBD1. This CDR3 is built from 14 residues. Trimming took 6 bases from V and 7 from J; bases not matched to a gene: 11. Germline CDR1 reads WSHSY; CDR2 reads SAAADI. The CDR3 region is CASSKRTGPPTQYF. DNA of the CDR3: TGCGCCAGCAGCAAACGGACAGGCCCCCCGACCCAGTACTTC.

V is TRBV15 and J is TRBJ2-3, with TRBD2 matching 10 bases. Losses at the gene ends were 0 bases for V and 0 bases for J; bases not matched to a gene: 0. The CDR3 contains 16 residues. The germline V gene encodes CDR1 LNHNV and CDR2 YYDKDF (reference sequence). In DNA form, the CDR3 reads TGTGCCACCAGCAGAGAAGCGGGGGGGAGCACAGATACGCAGTATTTT. Translation: CATSREAGGSTDTQYF. The whole variable domain, remainder taken from reference TRBV15 and TRBJ2-3, is DAMVIQNPRYQVTQFGKPVTLSCSQTLNHNVMYWYQQKSSQAPKLLFHYYDKDFNNEADTPDNFQSRRPNTSFCFLDIRSPGLGDTAMYLCATSREAGGSTDTQYFGPGTRLTVL.

This clonotype was counted ten times or more. The V and J genes are TRBV20-1 and TRBJ1-5; 9 bases are a match to TRBD1. The CDR3 loop spans 16 amino acids. Germline V gene lookup returns CDR1 DFQATT and CDR2 SNEGSKA (reference sequence). The V gene end was trimmed by 3 bases and the J gene end by 0 bases; junction bases not matched to a gene: 6. CDR3 nucleotide sequence: TGCAGTGCTAGTCCGGGACAGGGCCATAGCAATCAGCCCCAGCATTTT. It is translated as CSASPGQGHSNQPQHF.

The rearrangement joins TRBV28 to TRBJ2-2; D is unresolved. The germline V and J ends were trimmed by 6 bases and 5 bases, with 7 bases remaining between them. CDR3 length equals 12 residues. The germline V gene has CDR1 MDHEN and CDR2 SYDVKM. The CDR3 region has the DNA TGTGCCAGCAGCTTGCAAACCGGGGAGCTGTTTTTT. Residues: CASSLQTGELFF.

The V call is TRBV29-1, the J call TRBJ2-7; D perhaps matches TRBD2 (6 bases). The V end was cut by 6 bases, the J end by 3 bases, with 18 bases between. Germline V gene sequence: CDR1 SQVTM, CDR2 ANQGSEA. The CDR3 loop spans 14 amino acids. CDR3 residues: CSVIAGWGFYEQYF. DNA of the CDR3: TGCAGCGTAATTGCGGGGTGGGGCTTCTACGAGCAGTACTTC.

CDR3 in amino acids: CASTLAVGSPLHF. CDR3 nucleotides: TGTGCCAGCACTCTAGCAGTAGGTTCACCCCTCCACTTT. The chain is built from TRBV6-1 and TRBJ1-6, with no clear D. CDR1 is MNHNS and CDR2 is SASEGT in the germline V gene. CDR3 length equals 13 residues. V gave up 7 bases and J gave up 9 bases, with 13 bases separating them.

The table lists this clonotype with a few counts. V usage is TRBV7-3 and J usage is TRBJ1-1, with no clear D. V lost 5 bases to trimming and J lost 7 bases, with 11 bases between them. The CDR3 has 12 residues. Germline CDR1 SGHTA, CDR2 FQGTGA. The chain's CDR3 is CASSPGRIEAFF. In DNA form, the CDR3 reads TGTGCCAGCAGCCCGGGCAGGATTGAAGCTTTCTTT. The whole variable domain, remainder taken from reference TRBV7-3 and TRBJ1-1, is GAGVSQTPSNKVTEKGKYVELRCDPISGHTALYWYRQSLGQGPEFLIYFQGTGAADDSGLPNDRFFAVRPEGSVSTLKIQRTERGDSAVYLCASSPGRIEAFFGQGTRLTVV.

This clonotype has more than one count but fewer than ten. The chain couples TRBV11-2 to TRBJ2-1, with D maybe TRBD2 (6 bases). Germline V gene sequence: CDR1 SGHAT, CDR2 FQNNGV. This CDR3 comprises 16 residues. Trimming left V 5 bases short and J 6 bases short, with 20 bases between. The CDR3 DNA sequence: TGTGCCAGCAGCGCGGAACTAGCCGTAGCCACCAATGAGCAGTTCTTC. It is translated as CASSAELAVATNEQFF.

V usage is TRBV7-3 and J usage is TRBJ2-3; 10 nucleotides agree with TRBD1. The CDR3 sequence is 20 residues long. In germline, CDR1 is SGHTA, CDR2 FQGTGA. Losses at the gene ends were 5 bases for V and 2 bases for J; bases not matched to a gene: 19. In DNA, the CDR3 is TGTGCCAGCAGCCCACACCGCCGGGGACAGGGGTCTTCCTTCACAGATACGCAGTATTTT. This gives the protein CASSPHRRGQGSSFTDTQYF.

The table lists this clonotype with a count of one. The gene calls are TRBV28 and TRBJ2-7, with 7 bases fitting TRBD1. Losses at the gene ends were 2 bases for V and 3 bases for J; bases not matched to a gene: 1. This CDR3 has 13 amino acids. The germline CDR1 and CDR2 sequences are MDHEN and SYDVKM. CDR3 protein: CASSLTGDYEQYF. The CDR3 nucleotides are TGTGCCAGCAGTTTAACAGGGGACTACGAGCAGTACTTC. The variable domain in full, with the rest retrieved from reference TRBV28 and TRBJ2-7, is DVKVTQSSRYLVKRTGEKVFLECVQDMDHENMFWYRQDPGLGLRLIYFSYDVKMKEKGDIPEGYSVSREKKERFSLILESASTNQTSMYLCASSLTGDYEQYFGPGTRLTVT.

This clonotype was seen more than once but under ten times. J is TRBJ2-5 and V is TRBV5-1, with a possible D match to TRBD1 (5 bases). V dropped 3 bases and J dropped 5 bases, with 17 bases sitting between them. The CDR3 length is 15 residues. Looked up from germline, CDR1 is SGHRS and CDR2 is YFSETQ. The chain's CDR3 is CASSSPLGQDETQYF. CDR3 nucleotides: TGCGCCAGCAGCTCCCCCCTGGGGCAGGATGAGACCCAGTACTTC.

The table lists this clonotype with a few counts. The chain links TRBV9 to TRBJ1-4; possible D gene TRBD1, 5 bases. Germline CDR1 and CDR2: SGDLS and YYNGEE. The germline V and J ends were trimmed by 4 bases and 0 bases, with 16 bases remaining between them. The CDR3 totals 17 residues. The CDR3 reads CASSLRQQFATNEKLFF. The CDR3 coding sequence is TGTGCCAGCAGCCTAAGACAGCAATTTGCAACTAATGAAAAACTGTTTTTT.

V and J are TRBV20-1 and TRBJ1-1; D is unclear. This CDR3 is 12 amino acids long. Trimming shortened V by 0 bases and J by 9 bases, and 11 bases separated the two germline ends. Germline values: CDR1 DFQATT, CDR2 SNEGSKA (reference sequence). DNA for the CDR3: TGCAGTGCTAGAGATCCCCCTGGGCAAGCTTTCTTT. The encoded protein is CSARDPPGQAFF.

This clonotype showed up just a few times. The chain is built from TRBV12-3 or TRBV12-4 and TRBJ1-1; D is perhaps TRBD1 (5 bases). V shed 0 bases and J shed 1 base, with 9 bases lying between them. The CDR3 runs to 15 residues. The CDR3 reads CASSLARQRNTEAFF. CDR3 sequence (DNA): TGTGCCAGCAGTTTAGCCCGACAGAGGAACACTGAAGCTTTCTTT.

The chain carries TRBV5-6 and TRBJ2-5; D is perhaps TRBD1 (7 bases). Trimming removed 3 bases at V and 5 bases at J, with 17 bases between. Germline CDR1 reads SGHDT; CDR2 reads YYEEEE. The CDR3 consists of 15 residues. The CDR3 is CASSSAGQGDETQYF. The DNA of the CDR3 is TGTGCCAGCAGCTCGGCGGGGCAGGGGGATGAGACCCAGTACTTC.

This clonotype showed up many times. This chain uses TRBV25-1 with TRBJ1-4, with unresolved D. This CDR3 is built from 13 residues. CDR1 and CDR2 (germline): MGHDK, SYGVNS. V was cut by 4 bases and J by 8 bases, with 11 bases left in between. Here the CDR3 DNA reads TGTGCCAGCAGTGGTATGAACAACGAAAAACTGTTTTTT. Protein: CASSGMNNEKLFF.

The chain joins TRBV7-2 to TRBJ2-1, with 8 bases identical to TRBD2. Germline V gene lookup returns CDR1 SGHTA and CDR2 FQGNSA. Trimming at V came to 0 bases and at J to 6 bases, leaving 7 bases not matched to a gene. The CDR3 has 16 residues. The CDR3 loop is CASSLASSGEVNEQFF. CDR3 nucleotides: TGTGCCAGCAGCTTAGCTAGTAGCGGGGAGGTCAATGAGCAGTTCTTC.

This clonotype was picked up many times. The V and J genes are TRBV5-1 and TRBJ2-1; 14 positions match TRBD2. Per the germline V gene, CDR1 is SGHRS and CDR2 is YFSETQ. The V segment lost 4 bases and the J segment 7 bases; nucleotides outside the gene matches: 7. CDR3 length: 16 residues. The CDR3 sequence is CASSTGLAGEWNEQFF. The CDR3 coding sequence is TGCGCCAGCAGCACGGGACTAGCGGGAGAGTGGAATGAGCAGTTCTTC.

This clonotype was seen only a few times. The CDR3 DNA reads as TGTGCCAGCACCCCGTGGGAAAATCCAGAGACCCAGTACTTC. Protein: CASTPWENPETQYF. V and J are TRBV9 and TRBJ2-5; D gene ambiguous. Per the germline V gene, CDR1 is SGDLS and CDR2 is YYNGEE. V lost 6 bases and J 4 bases, leaving 16 bases between the germline ends. The length of the CDR3 is 14 residues.

This clonotype was picked up a small number of times. J is TRBJ2-7 and V is TRBV6-2 or TRBV6-3, with D hard to call. This CDR3 is built from 13 residues. V lost 8 bases and J lost 7, with 18 bases in between. Germline CDR1 is MNHEY and CDR2 is SVGEGT. The CDR3 reads CASGDGPGVEQYF. CDR3 in DNA: TGTGCCAGCGGAGACGGACCGGGTGTAGAGCAGTACTTC.